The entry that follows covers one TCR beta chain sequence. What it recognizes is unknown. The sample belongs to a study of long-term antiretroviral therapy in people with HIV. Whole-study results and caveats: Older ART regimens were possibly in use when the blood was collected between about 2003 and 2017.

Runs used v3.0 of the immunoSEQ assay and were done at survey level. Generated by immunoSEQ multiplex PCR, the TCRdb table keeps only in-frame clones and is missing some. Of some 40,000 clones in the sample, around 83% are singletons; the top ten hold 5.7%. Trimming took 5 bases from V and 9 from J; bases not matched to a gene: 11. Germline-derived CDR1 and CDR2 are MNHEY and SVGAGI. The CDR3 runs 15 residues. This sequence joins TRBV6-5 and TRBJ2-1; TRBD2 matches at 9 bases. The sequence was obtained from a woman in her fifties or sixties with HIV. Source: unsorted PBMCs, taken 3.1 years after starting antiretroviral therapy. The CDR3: CASSPTGSGGGEQFF. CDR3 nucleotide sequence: TGTGCCAGCAGTCCTACGGGTAGCGGGGGTGGTGAGCAGTTCTTC.